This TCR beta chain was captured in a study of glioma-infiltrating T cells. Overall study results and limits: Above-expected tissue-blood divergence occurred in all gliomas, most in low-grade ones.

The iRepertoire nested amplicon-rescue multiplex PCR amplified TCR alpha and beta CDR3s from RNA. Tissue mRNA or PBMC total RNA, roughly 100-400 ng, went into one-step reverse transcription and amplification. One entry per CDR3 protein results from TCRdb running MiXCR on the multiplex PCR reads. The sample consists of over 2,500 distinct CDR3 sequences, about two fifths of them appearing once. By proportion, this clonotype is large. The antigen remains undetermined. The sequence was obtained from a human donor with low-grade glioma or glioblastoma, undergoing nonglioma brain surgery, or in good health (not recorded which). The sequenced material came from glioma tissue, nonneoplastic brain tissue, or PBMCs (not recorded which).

This CDR3 reads CAGVGSNTGELFF. In DNA form, the CDR3 reads TGTGCCGGGGTGGGGAGTAACACCGGGGAGCTGTTTTTT. The V call is TRBV7-2, the J call TRBJ2-2; a weak D match, TRBD2 (5 bases). Trimming took 11 bases from V and 2 from J, leaving 12 bases between them. CDR1 and CDR2 from the germline V gene are SGHTA and FQGNSA. This CDR3 comprises 13 residues.